One sample yielded the 5 T cell receptor beta chains listed below, sequenced in a study of control samples from healthy donors and cancer patients. The assay was immunoSEQ multiplex PCR, and TCRdb's table has in-frame clones only and misses some. The sample includes 160,000 or so clones, 80% to 95% of them seen just once. Sequencing input: blood. The source of these receptors is a woman in her thirties in good health.

This chain joins TRBV28 and TRBJ2-3, with 9 bases fitting TRBD1. This CDR3 is 14 amino acids long. J was trimmed by 1 base and V by 6 bases; bases with no gene match: 2. Germline V lookup: CDR1 MDHEN, CDR2 SYDVKM. The CDR3 loop reads CASRQGAGTDTQYF. CDR3 sequence (DNA): TGTGCCAGCAGACAGGGGGCTGGCACAGATACGCAGTATTTT.

This chain joins TRBV3-1 (or the pseudogene TRBV3-2) and TRBJ1-2; D remains ambiguous. The germline V gene has CDR1 LGHDT and CDR2 YNNKEL (reference sequence). The CDR3 is made up of 12 amino acids. Trimming took 1 base from V and 8 from J, leaving 8 bases between them. CDR3: CASSQGERGYTF. The CDR3 DNA is TGTGCCAGCAGCCAAGGGGAGCGAGGCTACACCTTC.

This chain uses TRBV27 with TRBJ2-5, with D maybe TRBD2 (5 bases). The V and J ends lost 6 bases and 3 bases respectively, with 14 bases between them. CDR1 is MNHEY and CDR2 is SMNVEV in the germline V gene (reference sequence). This CDR3 region has 14 residues. The CDR3 region is CASRRANNEETQYF. Here the CDR3 DNA reads TGTGCCAGCAGGAGGGCGAATAACGAAGAGACCCAGTACTTC.

The J gene is TRBJ2-7, the V gene TRBV5-8; 7 bases match TRBD1. CDR3 length: 14 amino acids. In germline, CDR1 is SGHTS, CDR2 YDEGEE. The V segment lost 4 bases and the J segment 3 bases; nucleotides outside the gene matches: 7. As DNA, the CDR3 is TGTGCCAGCAGCCCAGGGACAGCAGACTACGAGCAGTACTTC. Translation gives CASSPGTADYEQYF.

CDR3 coding DNA: TGTGCCAGCAGTTTACAGGGGACCATGAACACTGAAGCTTTCTTT. It translates to CASSLQGTMNTEAFF. The chain recombines TRBV27 with TRBJ1-1, with D tentatively TRBD1 (6 bases). V was shortened by 2 bases and J by 0 bases, with 10 bases between the two germline ends. The CDR3 length is 15 residues. Germline lookup yields CDR1 MNHEY and CDR2 SMNVEV (reference sequence).